This T cell receptor beta chain was captured in a study of T cell changes during pregnancy in multiple sclerosis. CDR1 and CDR2 (germline): SEHNR, FQNEAQ (reference sequence). The ends lost 5 bases at V and 6 bases at J; junction bases unmatched: 8. The length of the CDR3 is 14 residues. The assay was immunoSEQ multiplex PCR, and TCRdb's table has in-frame clones only and misses some. The sample includes approximately 130,000 clones, 95% to 98% of them seen just once. The source material was peripheral blood, sampled after pregnancy. The receptor comes from a female donor with multiple sclerosis, enrolled in a pregnancy study. V gene TRBV7-9 combines with J gene TRBJ1-2, with 8 bases that match TRBD1. Here the CDR3 reads CASSVYRGGNGYTF. In DNA form, the CDR3 reads TGTGCCAGCAGCGTGTACAGGGGGGGAAATGGCTACACCTTC. Using reference TRBV7-9 and TRBJ1-2 for the parts outside the CDR3, the full variable domain is DTGVSQNPRHKITKRGQNVTFRCDPISEHNRLYWYRQTLGQGPEFLTYFQNEAQLEKSRLLSDRFSAERPKGSFSTLEIQRTEQGDSAMYLCASSVYRGGNGYTFGSGTRLTVV.